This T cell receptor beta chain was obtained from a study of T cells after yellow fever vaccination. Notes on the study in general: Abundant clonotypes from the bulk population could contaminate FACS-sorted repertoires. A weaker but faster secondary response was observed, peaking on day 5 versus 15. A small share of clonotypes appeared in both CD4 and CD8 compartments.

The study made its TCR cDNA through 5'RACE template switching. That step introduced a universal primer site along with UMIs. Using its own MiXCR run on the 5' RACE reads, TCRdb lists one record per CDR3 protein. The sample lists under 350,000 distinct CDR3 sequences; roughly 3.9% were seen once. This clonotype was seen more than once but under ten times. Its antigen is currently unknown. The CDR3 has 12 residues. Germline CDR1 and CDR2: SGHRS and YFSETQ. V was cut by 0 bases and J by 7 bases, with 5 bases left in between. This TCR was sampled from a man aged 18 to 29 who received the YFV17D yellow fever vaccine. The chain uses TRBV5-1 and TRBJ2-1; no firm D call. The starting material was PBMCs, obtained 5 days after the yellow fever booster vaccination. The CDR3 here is CASSLDGNEQFF. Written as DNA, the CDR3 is TGCGCCAGCAGCTTGGATGGGAATGAGCAGTTCTTC.